The rows below give T cell receptor beta chains drawn from one sample of a study of STAT3 mutations in large granular lymphocyte leukemia. Sequencing used immunoSEQ multiplex PCR; TCRdb keeps in-frame clones, though not all of them. The sample lists over 2,500 clones, approximately 39% occurring once. The sample consisted of peripheral blood mononuclear cells. These receptor sequences come from a man aged 45-60 years with T-cell large granular lymphocyte leukemia. Some clones in this sample may be carry-over from other donors' samples. Each CDR3 is given with its conserved first and last residue. Each record gives: clone size, J gene, V gene, D gene, CDR3 length, CDR3 protein, CDR3 DNA. D genes are given only for firm matches. Clone size appears in some rows only: once, few, many, or a class for an expanded clone.

>NA|TRBJ1-5|TRBV10-3|NA|13
CAISESLGQPQHF
TGTGCCATCAGTGAGTCGTTGGGTCAGCCCCAGCATTTT
>few|TRBJ1-5|TRBV28|NA|14
CASSFLPRSQPQHF
TGTGCCAGCAGTTTTTTGCCCAGGAGTCAGCCCCAGCATTTT
>NA|TRBJ2-7|TRBV15|TRBD1|14
CATSRDQGAYEQYF
TGTGCCACCAGCAGAGACCAGGGGGCTTACGAGCAGTACTTC
>NA|TRBJ2-7|TRBV6-6|NA|13
CASSYQGQVEQYF
TGTGCCAGCAGTTACCAGGGGCAGGTCGAGCAGTACTTC
>NA|TRBJ1-5|TRBV18|NA|13
CASSPTGNQPQHF
TGTGCCAGCTCACCCACAGGCAATCAGCCCCAGCATTTT
>NA|TRBJ1-2|TRBV30|NA|11
CAWTDNYGYTF
TGTGCCTGGACAGATAACTATGGCTACACCTTC
>NA|TRBJ2-7|TRBV6-5|TRBD2|15
CASSYLRASGYEQYF
TGTGCCAGCAGTTACCTCCGGGCTAGCGGCTACGAGCAGTACTTC
>NA|TRBJ2-3|TRBV5-8|NA|14
CASTLSGSTDTQYF
TGTGCCAGCACCCTCTCAGGTAGCACAGATACGCAGTATTTT
>NA|TRBJ2-7|TRBV18|NA|14
CASSPMAVATEQYF
TGTGCCAGCTCACCGATGGCAGTTGCTACCGAGCAGTACTTC
>few|TRBJ2-7|TRBV5-6|NA|13
CASNGESSYEQYF
TGTGCCAGCAATGGGGAGAGCTCCTACGAGCAGTACTTC
>NA|TRBJ1-1|TRBV5-4|NA|13
CASSLNLVTEAFF
TGTGCCAGCAGCCTGAATTTGGTGACTGAAGCTTTCTTT
>few|TRBJ2-1|TRBV2|NA|15
CASSTTGKSYNEQFF
TGTGCCAGCAGTACCACGGGGAAATCCTACAATGAGCAGTTCTTC
>NA|TRBJ1-6|TRBV7-2|NA|14
CASSSQVGGSPLHF
TGTGCCAGCAGCTCACAGGTGGGAGGTTCACCCCTCCACTTT
>NA|TRBJ1-2|TRBV27|NA|13
CASSLDRAYGYTF
TGTGCCAGCAGTTTAGACAGAGCCTATGGCTACACCTTC
>NA|TRBJ2-5|TRBV5-1|TRBD1|15
CASSSLGTGKETQYF
TGCGCCAGCAGCTCATTGGGGACAGGGAAAGAGACCCAGTACTTC
>few|TRBJ2-7|TRBV7-9|NA|13
CASSLAGSYEQYF
TGTGCCAGCAGCTTAGCTGGCAGCTACGAGCAGTACTTC
>few|TRBJ2-2|TRBV9|TRBD2|16
CASTGLAGATTGELFF
TGTGCCAGCACCGGACTAGCGGGAGCTACCACCGGGGAGCTGTTTTTT
>medium-sized|TRBJ1-2|TRBV5-8|NA|14
CASSLGRLRLGYTF
TGTGCCAGCAGCTTGGGACGGCTCAGGTTGGGCTACACCTTC